These T cell receptor beta chains were read from a single sample in a study of OX40 agonist ivuxolimab in advanced cancers. Profiling relied on immunoSEQ multiplex PCR, and the TCRdb table lists in-frame clones only, not all of them. The profile shows roughly 20,000 clones, roughly four fifths of them singletons. The material was CD4+ or CD8+ T cells sorted from blood, obtained in a trial of the OX40 agonist ivuxolimab. These receptors were collected from an adult with an advanced solid tumor such as melanoma, head and neck, liver or kidney cancer. Both conserved end residues are part of each CDR3. A D gene is named only where the DNA matches it firmly. The size field is filled for only some rows; it gives once, few, many or a size class.

J gene: TRBJ2-2
clone size: -
V gene: TRBV5-1
CDR3 length: 15
D gene: TRBD1
CDR3 DNA: TGCGCCAGCAGCACAGGACAGGGGTTCACCGGGGAGCTGTTTTTT
CDR3 protein: CASSTGQGFTGELFF

J gene: TRBJ1-3
clone size: -
V gene: TRBV19
CDR3 length: 18
D gene: -
CDR3 DNA: TGTGCCAGTAGTATGGGTGGACGGGACATCTTCTCTGGAAACACCATATATTTT
CDR3 protein: CASSMGGRDIFSGNTIYF

J gene: TRBJ2-3
clone size: -
V gene: TRBV5-1
CDR3 length: 16
D gene: TRBD2
CDR3 DNA: TGCGCCAGCAGCTCGGCCGGGGGGGAAAGCACAGATACGCAGTATTTT
CDR3 protein: CASSSAGGESTDTQYF

J gene: TRBJ2-3
clone size: -
V gene: TRBV5-6
CDR3 length: 16
D gene: -
CDR3 DNA: TGTGCCAGCCACCACCTTACTAGAGATCTTCAGGATACGCAGTATTTT
CDR3 protein: CASHHLTRDLQDTQYF

J gene: TRBJ2-3
clone size: few
V gene: TRBV5-1
CDR3 length: 16
D gene: TRBD2
CDR3 DNA: TGCGCCAGCAGGGACAGCGGGAGGTATCGCACAGATACGCAGTATTTT
CDR3 protein: CASRDSGRYRTDTQYF

J gene: TRBJ2-5
clone size: -
V gene: TRBV19
CDR3 length: 13
D gene: -
CDR3 DNA: TGTGCCAGTAGTATAGGCAACCAAGAGACCCAGTACTTC
CDR3 protein: CASSIGNQETQYF

J gene: TRBJ1-4
clone size: -
V gene: TRBV5-8
CDR3 length: 16
D gene: TRBD1
CDR3 DNA: TGTGCCAGCAGCTACAGGGGGCTTGCAACTAATGAAAAACTGTTTTTT
CDR3 protein: CASSYRGLATNEKLFF

J gene: TRBJ2-3
clone size: -
V gene: TRBV7-6
CDR3 length: 14
D gene: -
CDR3 DNA: TGTGCCAGCAGCTTGCACATTAGCACAGATACGCAGTATTTT
CDR3 protein: CASSLHISTDTQYF

J gene: TRBJ1-4
clone size: once
V gene: TRBV28
CDR3 length: 13
D gene: TRBD1
CDR3 DNA: TGTGCCATCTTGGGACAGGCTCGGGAAAAACTGTTTTTT
CDR3 protein: CAILGQAREKLFF

J gene: TRBJ2-7
clone size: -
V gene: TRBV11-2
CDR3 length: 14
D gene: -
CDR3 DNA: TGTGCCAGCAGCCCCGGACGGAATTCCTACGAGCAGTACTTC
CDR3 protein: CASSPGRNSYEQYF

J gene: TRBJ2-1
clone size: -
V gene: TRBV18
CDR3 length: 16
D gene: TRBD1
CDR3 DNA: TGTGCCAGCTCACCAAACGGACAGGCCCTTTACAATGAGCAGTTCTTC
CDR3 protein: CASSPNGQALYNEQFF

J gene: TRBJ2-6
clone size: -
V gene: TRBV27
CDR3 length: 14
D gene: -
CDR3 DNA: TGTGCCAGCAGTTTGGGATCTGGGGCCAACGTCCTGACTTTC
CDR3 protein: CASSLGSGANVLTF

J gene: TRBJ1-3
clone size: -
V gene: TRBV19
CDR3 length: 15
D gene: -
CDR3 DNA: TGTGCCAGTAGTCTCAAACAGCCCTCTGGAAACACCATATATTTT
CDR3 protein: CASSLKQPSGNTIYF

J gene: TRBJ2-5
clone size: -
V gene: TRBV6-1
CDR3 length: 13
D gene: -
CDR3 DNA: TGTGCCAGCAATCGACACGATCAAGAGACCCAGTACTTC
CDR3 protein: CASNRHDQETQYF

J gene: TRBJ1-2
clone size: -
V gene: TRBV5-1
CDR3 length: 14
D gene: -
CDR3 DNA: TGCGCCAGCAGCTTGGGTCAGGGAGACTATGGCTACACCTTC
CDR3 protein: CASSLGQGDYGYTF

J gene: TRBJ2-3
clone size: -
V gene: TRBV29-1
CDR3 length: 13
D gene: -
CDR3 DNA: TGCAGCGTTATACCTGGGACTCCCGATACGCAGTATTTT
CDR3 protein: CSVIPGTPDTQYF

J gene: TRBJ1-5
clone size: -
V gene: TRBV2
CDR3 length: 13
D gene: -
CDR3 DNA: TGTGCCAGCCAGAGTAACAGGGACCAGCCCCAGCATTTT
CDR3 protein: CASQSNRDQPQHF